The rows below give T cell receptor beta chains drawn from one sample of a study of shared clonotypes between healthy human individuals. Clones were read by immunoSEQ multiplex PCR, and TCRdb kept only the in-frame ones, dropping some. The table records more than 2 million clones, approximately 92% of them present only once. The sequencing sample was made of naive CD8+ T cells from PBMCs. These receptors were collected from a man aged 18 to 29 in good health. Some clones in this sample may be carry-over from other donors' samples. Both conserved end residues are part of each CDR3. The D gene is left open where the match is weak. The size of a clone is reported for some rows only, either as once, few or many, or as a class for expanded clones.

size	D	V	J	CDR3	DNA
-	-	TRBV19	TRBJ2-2	CASSVRPARELFF	TGTGCCAGTAGCGTCAGACCCGCCCGGGAGCTGTTTTTT
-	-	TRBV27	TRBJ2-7	CASGYQGSTYEQYF	TGTGCCAGCGGATATCAGGGCAGCACCTACGAGCAGTACTTC
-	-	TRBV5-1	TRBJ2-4	CASSLDRELALIQYF	TGCGCCAGCAGCTTGGACAGGGAACTGGCTCTAATTCAGTACTTC
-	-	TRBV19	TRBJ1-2	CASSLPQGDGYTF	TGTGCCAGTAGTTTGCCACAGGGCGATGGCTACACCTTC
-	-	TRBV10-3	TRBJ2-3	CAISEQTRAPDTQYF	TGTGCCATCAGTGAGCAAACTAGGGCCCCAGATACGCAGTATTTT
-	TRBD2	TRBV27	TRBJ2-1	CASSTLTSGIDNEQFF	TGTGCCAGCAGTACCCTAACTAGCGGGATTGATAATGAGCAGTTCTTC
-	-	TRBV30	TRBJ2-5	CAWSVLAVGETQYF	TGTGCCTGGAGTGTCTTAGCAGTGGGAGAGACCCAGTACTTC
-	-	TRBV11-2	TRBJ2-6	CASGYGGANVLTF	TGTGCCAGCGGGTACGGTGGGGCCAACGTCCTGACTTTC
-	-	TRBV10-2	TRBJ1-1	CASTEDSGGTEAFF	TGCGCCAGCACCGAGGACAGCGGTGGGACTGAAGCTTTCTTT
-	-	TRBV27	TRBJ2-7	CASSLSGLGVASYEQYF	TGTGCCAGCAGTTTATCTGGGCTAGGCGTGGCGTCCTACGAGCAGTACTTC
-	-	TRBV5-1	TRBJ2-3	CASSLAPGRGDTQYF	TGCGCCAGCAGCTTGGCCCCAGGGAGAGGAGATACGCAGTATTTT
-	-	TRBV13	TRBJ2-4	CASSLVEGVLRNIQYF	TGTGCCAGCAGCTTAGTGGAAGGGGTACTTCGGAACATTCAGTACTTC
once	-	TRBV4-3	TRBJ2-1	CASSHEGGPNNEQFF	TGCGCCAGCAGCCATGAAGGGGGACCGAACAATGAGCAGTTCTTC
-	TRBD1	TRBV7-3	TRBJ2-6	CASSIWDRGQGANVLTF	TGTGCCAGCAGCATTTGGGACAGGGGGCAAGGGGCCAACGTCCTGACTTTC
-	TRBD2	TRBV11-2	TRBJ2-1	CASSLEPGLDHNEQFF	TGTGCCAGCAGCTTAGAACCGGGACTAGATCACAATGAGCAGTTCTTC
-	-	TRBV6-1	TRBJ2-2	CASSDSLSGGYTGELFF	TGTGCCAGCAGTGACAGCCTTAGCGGAGGATACACCGGGGAGCTGTTTTTT
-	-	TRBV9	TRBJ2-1	CASSTVLTPGEQFF	TGTGCCAGCAGCACAGTACTAACCCCAGGTGAGCAGTTCTTC
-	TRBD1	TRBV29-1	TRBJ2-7	CSAGRTGGFTEQYF	TGCAGCGCCGGTCGGACAGGGGGCTTTACCGAGCAGTACTTC
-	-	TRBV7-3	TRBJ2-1	CASSAGQSSYNEQFF	TGTGCCAGCAGCGCCGGACAGAGCTCCTACAATGAGCAGTTCTTC
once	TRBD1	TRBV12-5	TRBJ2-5	CASGLSTGIGETQYF	TGTGCTAGTGGTTTGTCGACAGGGATTGGAGAGACCCAGTACTTC
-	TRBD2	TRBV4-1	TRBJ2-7	CASSQDSSGKGDEQYF	TGCGCCAGCAGCCAAGACTCTAGCGGGAAGGGGGACGAGCAGTACTTC
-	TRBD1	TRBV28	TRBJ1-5	CASSLDRVQPQHF	TGTGCCAGCAGTCTCGACAGGGTCCAGCCCCAGCATTTT
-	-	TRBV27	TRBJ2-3	CASSFSFTDTQYF	TGTGCCAGCAGTTTCAGTTTCACAGATACGCAGTATTTT
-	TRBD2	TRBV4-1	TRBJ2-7	CASSQGAGGYEQYF	TGCGCCAGCAGCCAAGGGGCGGGAGGGTACGAGCAGTACTTC
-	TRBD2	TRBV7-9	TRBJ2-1	CASSLLGGASTHDNEQFF	TGTGCCAGCAGCTTACTCGGGGGGGCCTCCACCCATGACAATGAGCAGTTCTTC
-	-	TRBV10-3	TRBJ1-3	CAISSGQDLSGNTIYF	TGTGCCATCAGCTCGGGGCAGGATTTATCTGGAAACACCATATATTTT
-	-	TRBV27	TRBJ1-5	CASRLGGFGNQPQHF	TGTGCCAGCAGATTAGGGGGGTTCGGAAATCAGCCCCAGCATTTT
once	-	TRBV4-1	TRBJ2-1	CASSRSEVYNEQFF	TGCGCCAGCAGCCGATCGGAAGTCTACAATGAGCAGTTCTTC
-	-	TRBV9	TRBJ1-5	CASSVGKNQPQHF	TGTGCCAGCAGCGTAGGAAAAAATCAGCCCCAGCATTTT
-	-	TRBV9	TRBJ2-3	CASSVEDHLTDTQYF	TGTGCCAGCAGCGTAGAGGATCATCTTACAGATACGCAGTATTTT
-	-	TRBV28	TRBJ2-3	CASSLPQTATQYF	TGTGCCAGCAGTTTACCCCAGACTGCGACGCAGTATTTT
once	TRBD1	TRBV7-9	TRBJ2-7	CASSSPGQLSYEQYF	TGTGCCAGCAGCTCGCCGGGACAGCTCTCCTACGAGCAGTACTTC
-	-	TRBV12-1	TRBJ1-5	CASSFAVIRGCRGPYSNQPQHF	TGTGCCAGCAGCTTTGCGGTTATTAGGGGGTGCCGGGGCCCGTATAGCAATCAGCCCCAGCATTTT
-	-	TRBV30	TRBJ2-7	CASNEGTVLF	TGTGCCTCGAACGAGGGGACCGTCCTTTTC
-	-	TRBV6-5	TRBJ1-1	CASSYAPLNTEAFF	TGTGCCAGCAGTTACGCGCCCCTCAACACTGAAGCTTTCTTT
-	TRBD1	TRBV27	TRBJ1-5	CASSLLKPTGISNQPQHF	TGTGCCAGCAGTTTACTCAAACCGACAGGGATTAGCAATCAGCCCCAGCATTTT
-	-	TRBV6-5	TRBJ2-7	CASSPTPGRGYEQYF	TGTGCCAGCAGCCCGACCCCGGGAAGGGGCTACGAGCAGTACTTC
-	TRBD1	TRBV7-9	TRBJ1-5	CASSPGTGNQPQHF	TGTGCCAGCAGCCCCGGGACAGGTAATCAGCCCCAGCATTTT
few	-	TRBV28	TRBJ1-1	CASSLRGKGNTEAFF	TGTGCCAGCAGTCTAAGGGGTAAGGGGAACACTGAAGCTTTCTTT
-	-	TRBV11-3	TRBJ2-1	CASSLTRLGNEQFF	TGTGCCAGCAGCTTAACGCGTCTCGGGAATGAGCAGTTCTTC
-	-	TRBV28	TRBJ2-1	CASSPRLDGYGEQFF	TGTGCCAGCAGCCCCCGTCTAGACGGTTACGGTGAGCAGTTCTTC
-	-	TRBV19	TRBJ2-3	CASSISSADTQYF	TGTGCCAGTAGTATCAGCTCGGCAGATACGCAGTATTTT
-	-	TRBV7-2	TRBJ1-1	CASSPVGGPEAFF	TGTGCCAGCAGCCCGGTGGGGGGCCCTGAAGCTTTCTTT
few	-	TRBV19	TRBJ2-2	CASMAVGELFF	TGTGCCAGTATGGCGGTCGGGGAGCTGTTTTTT
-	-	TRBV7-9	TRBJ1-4	CASSSVASTNEKLFF	TGTGCCAGCAGCTCGGTGGCGTCAACTAATGAAAAACTGTTTTTT
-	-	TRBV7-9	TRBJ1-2	CASTGGSPPGANYGYTF	TGTGCCAGCACCGGAGGGTCTCCTCCTGGGGCGAACTATGGCTACACCTTC
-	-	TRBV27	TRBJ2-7	CASSLGTHYEQYF	TGTGCCAGCAGTTTAGGGACCCACTACGAGCAGTACTTC
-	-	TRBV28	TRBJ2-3	CASSLTGSTDTQYF	TGTGCCAGCAGTCTGACCGGGTCCACAGATACGCAGTATTTT
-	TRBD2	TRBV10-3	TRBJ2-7	CAISESSGRARYEQYF	TGTGCCATCAGTGAGTCGAGCGGGAGGGCCAGATACGAGCAGTACTTC
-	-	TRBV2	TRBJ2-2	CASLPFRLDRAATNTGELFF	TGTGCCAGCCTCCCTTTCCGCCTTGATCGAGCGGCTACGAACACCGGGGAGCTGTTTTTT
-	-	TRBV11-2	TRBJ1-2	CASSLDRPGLTF	TGTGCCAGCAGCTTAGATCGGCCGGGCCTCACCTTC
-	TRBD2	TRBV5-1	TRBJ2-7	CASSLGLGTYEQYF	TGCGCCAGCAGCTTAGGACTAGGAACCTACGAGCAGTACTTC
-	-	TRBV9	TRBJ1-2	CASSVVAGGRDGYTF	TGTGCCAGCAGCGTAGTCGCGGGGGGCCGCGATGGCTACACCTTC
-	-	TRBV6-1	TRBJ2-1	CASSRAEYNEQFF	TGTGCCAGCAGTCGGGCGGAATACAATGAGCAGTTCTTC
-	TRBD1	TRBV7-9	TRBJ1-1	CASTPLGDRGEAFF	TGTGCCAGCACCCCCTTAGGGGACAGGGGTGAAGCTTTCTTT
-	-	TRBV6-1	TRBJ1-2	CASSVLGGGIYGYTF	TGTGCCAGCAGTGTACTGGGGGGCGGCATCTATGGCTACACCTTC